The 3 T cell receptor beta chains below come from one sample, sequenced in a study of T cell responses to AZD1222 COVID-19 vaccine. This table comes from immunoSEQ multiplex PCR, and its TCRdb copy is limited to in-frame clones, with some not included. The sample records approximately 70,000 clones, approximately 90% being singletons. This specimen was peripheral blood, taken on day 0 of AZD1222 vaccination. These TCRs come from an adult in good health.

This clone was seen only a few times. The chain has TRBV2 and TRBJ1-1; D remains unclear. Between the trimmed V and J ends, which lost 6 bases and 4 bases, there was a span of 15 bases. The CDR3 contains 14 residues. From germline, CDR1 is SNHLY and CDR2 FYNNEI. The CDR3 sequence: CASSAFEGTTEAFF. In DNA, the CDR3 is TGTGCCAGCAGCGCTTTCGAGGGAACCACTGAAGCTTTCTTT.

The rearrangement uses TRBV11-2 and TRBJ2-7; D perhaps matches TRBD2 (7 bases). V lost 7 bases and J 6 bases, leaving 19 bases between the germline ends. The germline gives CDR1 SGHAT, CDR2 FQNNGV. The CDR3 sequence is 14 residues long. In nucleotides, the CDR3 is TGTGCCAGCACTATGGGGGGGCGTATTGGCGAGCAGTACTTC. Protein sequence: CASTMGGRIGEQYF.

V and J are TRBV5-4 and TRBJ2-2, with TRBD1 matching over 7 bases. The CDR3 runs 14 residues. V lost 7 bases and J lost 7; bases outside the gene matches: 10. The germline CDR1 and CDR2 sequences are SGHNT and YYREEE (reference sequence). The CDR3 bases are TGTGCCAGCGCTTGGGGTCAGGGGGACGGGGAGCTGTTTTTT. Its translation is CASAWGQGDGELFF.